The entry below describes one T cell receptor (beta chain). Antigen specificity is unknown. The read is 3 residues too short to cover the CDR3 end, so that end is filled in from the germline J gene. The CDR3 loop spans 13 amino acids. Germline CDR1 and CDR2: SGHRS and YFSETQ. With 3 bases removed from V and 5 bases from J, the gap between germline ends came to 11 bases. The record originates from a study of T cells in women clearing cervical HPV infection. Across the study: Blood came at first lesion visit for cases, post-clearance for controls. Whole-study results and caveats: CIN3+ cases had significantly higher TCR richness than controls; evenness did not differ. Effector/memory and HPV-specific T cells were not isolated, and association timing is unknown. Richness differences could reflect unmeasured T-cell content per sample.

Profiling relied on immunoSEQ multiplex PCR, and the TCRdb table lists in-frame clones only, not all of them. The sample table sets out approximately 49,000 clones. The source is a woman aged 18-70 years with a cervical HPV16 infection that either progressed to CIN3+ or cleared (not recorded which). What was sequenced was blood buffy coat. This chain uses TRBV5-1 with TRBJ2-5; maybe TRBD1 (5 bases). The CDR3 reads CASSWQGSETQYF. The sequenced part of the CDR3 DNA is TGCGCCAGCAGCTGGCAGGGTAGTGAGACC. Complete variable domain (other parts from reference TRBV5-1 and TRBJ2-5): KAGVTQTPRYLIKTRGQQVTLSCSPISGHRSVSWYQQTPGQGLQFLFEYFSETQRNKGNFPGRFSGRQFSNSRSEMNVSTLELGDSALYLCASSWQGSETQYFGPGTRLLVL.